What follows are 16 T cell receptor beta chains derived from one specimen sequenced in a study of OX40 agonist ivuxolimab in advanced cancers. Repertoires were generated with immunoSEQ multiplex PCR, while TCRdb's copy carries only in-frame clones and drops some. This sample has 25,000 to 35,000 clones, with approximately 88% found just once. The input for sequencing was CD4+ or CD8+ T cells sorted from blood, taken in a trial of the OX40 agonist ivuxolimab. The receptor source for this set is an adult with an advanced solid tumor such as melanoma, head and neck, liver or kidney cancer.

The chain employs TRBV19 and TRBJ1-1; possible D gene TRBD1, 5 bases. This CDR3 is built from 15 residues. Deletions cut 4 bases from V and 5 bases from J, with 17 bases between. CDR1 and CDR2 (germline): LNHDA, SQIVND (reference sequence). CDR3 DNA: TGTGCCAGTAGTACCTCCGGGACCCAGTGGACTGAAGCTTTCTTT. Translation gives CASSTSGTQWTEAFF.

The chain recombines TRBV27 with TRBJ2-7; tentative D call: TRBD2 (7 bases). Trimming cost V 10 bases and J 5 bases, with 21 bases left between them. The CDR3 sequence is 14 residues long. Germline V lookup: CDR1 MNHEY, CDR2 SMNVEV (reference sequence). In DNA, the CDR3 is TGTGCCACCCGCCTGGGGGGGCGATTCAACGAGCAGTACTTC. This codes for CATRLGGRFNEQYF.

The chain carries TRBV6-6 and TRBJ1-2; perhaps TRBD1 as D (5 bases). This CDR3 is built from 15 residues. V was clipped by 6 bases and J by 4 bases, with 18 bases between them. Germline V gene lookup returns CDR1 MNHNY and CDR2 SVGAGI (reference sequence). The chain's CDR3 is CASSDGTQTLYGYTF. CDR3 bases: TGTGCCAGCAGCGACGGGACCCAAACCCTCTATGGCTACACCTTC.

This chain uses TRBV29-1 with TRBJ1-1; D remains unclear. Trimming left V 2 bases short and J 0 bases short, with 7 bases between. Germline V CDR1 and CDR2: SQVTM, ANQGSEA. The CDR3 covers 13 residues. The CDR3 spells CSVEPSLNTEAFF. In DNA, the CDR3 is TGCAGCGTTGAACCCAGTTTGAACACTGAAGCTTTCTTT. Complete variable domain (other parts from reference TRBV29-1 and TRBJ1-1): SAVISQKPSRDICQRGTSLTIQCQVDSQVTMMFWYRQQPGQSLTLIATANQGSEATYESGFVIDKFPISRPNLTFSTLTVSNMSPEDSSIYLCSVEPSLNTEAFFGQGTRLTVV.

The genes are TRBV4-3 and TRBJ1-1; 7 positions match TRBD1. The CDR3 runs to 16 residues. V was pared by 0 bases and J by 5 bases, with 9 bases of the junction left unmatched. In germline, CDR1 is LGHNA, CDR2 YSLEER. The CDR3 coding sequence is TGCGCCAGCAGCCAAGATTTGGGCAGGGGGGGAACTGAAGCTTTCTTT. This encodes CASSQDLGRGGTEAFF.

The table lists this clone with a few counts. V gene TRBV7-9 combines with J gene TRBJ2-7; 11 bases are shared with TRBD1. The CDR3 runs to 14 residues. J gave up 5 bases and V 4 bases, and 4 bases lay outside the gene matches. Germline values: CDR1 SEHNR, CDR2 FQNEAQ (reference sequence). The CDR3 is CASSSGTGGNEQYF. The CDR3 DNA sequence: TGTGCCAGCAGCTCCGGGACAGGGGGAAACGAGCAGTACTTC.

The chain joins TRBV7-6 to TRBJ1-2; TRBD1 is a possible D gene (6 bases). The CDR3 spans 16 residues. The V gene lost 0 bases and the J gene lost 2 bases, with 13 bases spanning the gap. Germline assignment: CDR1 SGHVS and CDR2 FNYEAQ. CDR3 nucleotide sequence: TGTGCCAGCAGCTTAGCCCGGGACATCCTGAACTATGGCTACACCTTC. Its protein product is CASSLARDILNYGYTF.

CDR3 in DNA: TGTGCCAGCAGCTTATGGTCCTACGAGCAGTACTTC. Its protein is CASSLWSYEQYF. The rearrangement links TRBV13 to TRBJ2-7; D is uncertain. CDR3 length: 12 residues. Between the trimmed V and J ends, which lost 2 bases and 1 base, there was a span of 3 bases. CDR1 PRHDT and CDR2 FYEKMQ come from the germline V gene (reference sequence).

The chain recombines TRBV13 with TRBJ2-7; 7 bases are shared with TRBD1. Unmatched junction bases numbered 6, after V lost 3 bases and J lost 4 bases. The CDR3 covers 14 residues. Germline V gene sequence: CDR1 PRHDT, CDR2 FYEKMQ (reference sequence). The CDR3 nucleotides read TGTGCCAGCAGCTTGGGGACAGAAGAATACGAGCAGTACTTC. This codes for CASSLGTEEYEQYF. Combining the CDR3 with reference TRBV13 and TRBJ2-7 gives the whole variable domain AAGVIQSPRHLIKEKRETATLKCYPIPRHDTVYWYQQGPGQDPQFLISFYEKMQSDKGSIPDRFSAQQFSDYHSELNMSSLELGDSALYFCASSLGTEEYEQYFGPGTRLTVT.

The chain employs TRBV25-1 and TRBJ1-5; possible D gene TRBD1, 5 bases. The CDR3 totals 14 residues. The germline CDR1 and CDR2 sequences are MGHDK and SYGVNS. V was cut by 1 base and J by 5 bases, with 9 bases left in between. CDR3 nucleotide sequence: TGTGCCAGCAGTGAATTGTTGGGGGATCAGCCCCAGCATTTT. Translating gives CASSELLGDQPQHF. Full variable domain (rest looked up from reference TRBV25-1 and TRBJ1-5): EADIYQTPRYLVIGTGKKITLECSQTMGHDKMYWYQQDPGMELHLIHYSYGVNSTEKGDLSSESTVSRIRTEHFPLTLESARPSHTSQYLCASSELLGDQPQHFGDGTRLSIL.

The chain combines TRBV28 with TRBJ1-1; D unclear. The CDR3 length is 12 residues. Deletions cut 3 bases from V and 0 bases from J, with 2 bases between. The V gene's germline CDR1 is MDHEN and CDR2 SYDVKM. The DNA of the CDR3 is TGTGCCAGCAGTTTCATGAACACTGAAGCTTTCTTT. Encoded protein: CASSFMNTEAFF. Looking up the rest from reference TRBV28 and TRBJ1-1 gives the full variable domain: DVKVTQSSRYLVKRTGEKVFLECVQDMDHENMFWYRQDPGLGLRLIYFSYDVKMKEKGDIPEGYSVSREKKERFSLILESASTNQTSMYLCASSFMNTEAFFGQGTRLTVV.

The chain combines TRBV4-2 with TRBJ2-1; TRBD1 is a possible D gene (5 bases). V shed 2 bases and J shed 4 bases, with 12 bases lying between them. The germline CDR1 and CDR2 sequences are LGHNA and YNFKEQ. The CDR3 spans 15 residues. The CDR3 nucleotides read TGTGCCAGCAGCCAACAAACAGGAACTTACAATGAGCAGTTCTTC. This encodes CASSQQTGTYNEQFF.

The chain combines TRBV5-6 with TRBJ1-1; D remains ambiguous. V lost 0 bases and J lost 0, with 6 bases in between. The germline V gene encodes CDR1 SGHDT and CDR2 YYEEEE. The CDR3 has 14 amino acids. The CDR3 sequence: CASSLAGMNTEAFF. The CDR3 DNA is TGTGCCAGCAGCTTGGCAGGCATGAACACTGAAGCTTTCTTT. The full variable domain, completed using reference TRBV5-6 and TRBJ1-1, is DAGVTQSPTHLIKTRGQQVTLRCSPKSGHDTVSWYQQALGQGPQFIFQYYEEEERQRGNFPDRFSGHQFPNYSSELNVNALLLGDSALYLCASSLAGMNTEAFFGQGTRLTVV.

The chain links TRBV7-9 to TRBJ2-1; D is possibly TRBD2 (5 bases). V lost 4 bases to trimming and J lost 7 bases, with 14 bases between them. This CDR3 region has 14 residues. Looked up from germline, CDR1 is SEHNR and CDR2 is FQNEAQ (reference sequence). This chain's CDR3 is CASSSSRPGNEQFF. The CDR3 DNA follows: TGTGCCAGCAGCTCCTCCCGACCGGGAAATGAGCAGTTCTTC.

This chain uses TRBV6-1 with TRBJ1-1; tentative D call: TRBD1 (6 bases). The germline gives CDR1 MNHNS, CDR2 SASEGT. The CDR3 has 11 residues. V was clipped by 7 bases and J by 9 bases, with 12 bases between them. The CDR3 DNA reads TGTGCCAGCAAGGGGGAAGTGAAAGCTTTCTTT. Amino acids: CASKGEVKAFF.

The J gene is TRBJ2-3, the V gene TRBV19, with D possibly being TRBD2 (6 bases). Looked up from germline, CDR1 is LNHDA and CDR2 is SQIVND (reference sequence). CDR3 length: 14 amino acids. Trimming pared 1 base from V and 1 base from J, leaving 6 bases between. Written as DNA, the CDR3 is TGTGCCAGTAGTATAGCGGGGGGCACAGATACGCAGTATTTT. It specifies CASSIAGGTDTQYF.